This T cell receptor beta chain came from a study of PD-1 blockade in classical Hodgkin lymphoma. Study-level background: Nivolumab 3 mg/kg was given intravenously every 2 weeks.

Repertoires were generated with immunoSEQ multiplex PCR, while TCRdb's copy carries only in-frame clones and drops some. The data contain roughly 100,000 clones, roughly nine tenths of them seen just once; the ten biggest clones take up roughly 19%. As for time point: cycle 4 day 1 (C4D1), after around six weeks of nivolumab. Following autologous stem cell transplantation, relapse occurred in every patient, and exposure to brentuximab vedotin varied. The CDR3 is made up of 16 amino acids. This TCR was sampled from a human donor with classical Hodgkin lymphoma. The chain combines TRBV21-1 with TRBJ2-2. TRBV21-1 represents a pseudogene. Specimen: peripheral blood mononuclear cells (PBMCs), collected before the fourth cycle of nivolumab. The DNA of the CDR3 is TGTGCCAGCTGCCTGCTTGCCGCCCTGAACACCGGGGAGCTGTTTTTT. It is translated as CASCLLAALNTGELFF.